This T cell receptor beta chain was captured by sequencing in a study of blood T cell repertoires in COVID-19. Background on the study: COVID-19 samples, acute and convalescent, were from the United States, Italy and Spain. T cells, B-cell-depleted T cells, or PBMCs provided the cDNA or gDNA that served as material.

Germline assignment: CDR1 SSHAT and CDR2 FNYEAQ (reference sequence). The CDR3 is 18 amino acids. The authors' processing: Cell counts per sample came from amplifying reference gene primers. Sequencing was performed with immunoSEQ multiplex PCR; in TCRdb, only in-frame clones are kept and a portion is missing. V, J and clone size are taken as reported in that table, and D and trimming were inferred from the DNA itself. The table shows under 130,000 clones, with around 89% occurring only once. Concerning this clone itself: The junction differs from germline at one of its ends, possibly a read error.

Sequenced material: peripheral blood. The chain has TRBV7-7 and TRBJ2-5, with 13 bases identical to TRBD2. This receptor was taken from a woman aged 60-75 years with acute or convalescent COVID-19. The CDR3 coding sequence is TGTGCTAGCAGCCGGACTAGCGGGAGTAGTGCTAACCAAGAGACCCAGTACTTC. It specifies CASSRTSGSSANQETQYF.